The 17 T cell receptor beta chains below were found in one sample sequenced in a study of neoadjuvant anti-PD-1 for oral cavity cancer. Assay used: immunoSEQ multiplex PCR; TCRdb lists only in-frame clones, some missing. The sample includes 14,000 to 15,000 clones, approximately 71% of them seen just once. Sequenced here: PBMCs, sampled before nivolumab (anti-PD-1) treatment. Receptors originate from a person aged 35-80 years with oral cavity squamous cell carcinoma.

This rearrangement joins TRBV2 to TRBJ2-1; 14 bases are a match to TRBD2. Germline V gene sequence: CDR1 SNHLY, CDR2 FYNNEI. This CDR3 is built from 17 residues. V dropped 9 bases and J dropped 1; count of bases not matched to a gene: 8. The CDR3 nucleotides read TGTGCCAGGCAGACTAGCGGGGGGGGTAGGTCCTACAATGAGCAGTTCTTC. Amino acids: CARQTSGGGRSYNEQFF.

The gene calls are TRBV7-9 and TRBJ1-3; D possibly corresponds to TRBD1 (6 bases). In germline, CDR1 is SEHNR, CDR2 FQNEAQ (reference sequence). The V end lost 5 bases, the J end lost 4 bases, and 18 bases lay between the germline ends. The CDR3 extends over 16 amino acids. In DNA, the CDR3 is TGTGCCAGCAGCGTAAAGGGACACAGTCTAGGAAACACCATATATTTT. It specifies CASSVKGHSLGNTIYF. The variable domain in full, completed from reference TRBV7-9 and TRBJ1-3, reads DTGVSQNPRHKITKRGQNVTFRCDPISEHNRLYWYRQTLGQGPEFLTYFQNEAQLEKSRLLSDRFSAERPKGSFSTLEIQRTEQGDSAMYLCASSVKGHSLGNTIYFGEGSWLTVV.

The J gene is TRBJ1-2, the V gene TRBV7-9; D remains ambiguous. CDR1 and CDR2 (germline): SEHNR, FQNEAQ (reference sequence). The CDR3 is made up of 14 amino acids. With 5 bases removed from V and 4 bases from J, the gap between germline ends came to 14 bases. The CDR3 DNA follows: TGTGCCAGCAGCCAAGGAGAGGCCGCCTATGGCTACACCTTC. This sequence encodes CASSQGEAAYGYTF.

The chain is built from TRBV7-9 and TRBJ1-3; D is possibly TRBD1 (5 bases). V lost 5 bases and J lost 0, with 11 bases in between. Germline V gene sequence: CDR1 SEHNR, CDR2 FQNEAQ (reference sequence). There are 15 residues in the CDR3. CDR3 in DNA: TGTGCCAGCAGCAGGCGGGGCACCTCTGGAAACACCATATATTTT. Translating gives CASSRRGTSGNTIYF.

The CDR3 protein is CASSSRQGGNEKLFF. The CDR3 DNA reads as TGTGCCAGCAGCTCTAGACAGGGCGGTAATGAAAAACTGTTTTTT. The gene calls are TRBV7-8 and TRBJ1-4; TRBD1 agrees at 7 bases. Per germline, CDR1 SGHVS and CDR2 FQNEAQ. V lost 4 bases to trimming and J lost 4 bases; unmatched junction nucleotides: 6. CDR3 size: 15 residues. Variable domain in full (rest from reference TRBV7-8 and TRBJ1-4): GAGVSQSPRYKVAKRGQDVALRCDPISGHVSLFWYQQALGQGPEFLTYFQNEAQLDKSGLPSDRFFAERPEGSVSTLKIQRTQQEDSAVYLCASSSRQGGNEKLFFGSGTQLSVL.

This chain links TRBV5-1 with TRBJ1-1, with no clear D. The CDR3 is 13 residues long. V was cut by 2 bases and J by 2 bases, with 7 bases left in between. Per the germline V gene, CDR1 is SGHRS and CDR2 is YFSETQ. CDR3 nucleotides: TGCGCCAGCAGCTTCCAGACCAACACTGAAGCTTTCTTT. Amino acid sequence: CASSFQTNTEAFF.

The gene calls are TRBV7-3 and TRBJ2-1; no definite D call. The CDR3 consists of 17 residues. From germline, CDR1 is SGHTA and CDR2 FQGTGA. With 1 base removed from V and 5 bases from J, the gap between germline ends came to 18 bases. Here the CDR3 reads CASSLNYGTRSHNEQFF. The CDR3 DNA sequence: TGTGCCAGCAGCTTAAATTATGGCACACGGTCCCACAATGAGCAGTTCTTC.

This CDR3 is CASSPRIEAFF. DNA for the CDR3: TGTGCCAGCAGTCCCCGGATTGAAGCTTTCTTT. The chain links TRBV6-6 to TRBJ1-1; no clear D. The length of the CDR3 is 11 residues. V was pared by 5 bases and J by 7 bases, with 8 bases between. CDR1 and CDR2 (germline): MNHNY, SVGAGI (reference sequence).

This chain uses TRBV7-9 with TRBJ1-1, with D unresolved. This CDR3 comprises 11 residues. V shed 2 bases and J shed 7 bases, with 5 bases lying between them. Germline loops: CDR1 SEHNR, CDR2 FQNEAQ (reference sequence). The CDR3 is CASSLRGEAFF. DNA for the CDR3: TGTGCCAGCAGCTTACGGGGTGAAGCTTTCTTT.

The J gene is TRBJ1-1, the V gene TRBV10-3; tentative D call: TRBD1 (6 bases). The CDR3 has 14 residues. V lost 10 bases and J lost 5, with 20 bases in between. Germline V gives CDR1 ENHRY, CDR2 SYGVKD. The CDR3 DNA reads TGTGCCACTACGGGGGCAGGGGCCCGGACTGAAGCTTTCTTT. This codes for CATTGAGARTEAFF.

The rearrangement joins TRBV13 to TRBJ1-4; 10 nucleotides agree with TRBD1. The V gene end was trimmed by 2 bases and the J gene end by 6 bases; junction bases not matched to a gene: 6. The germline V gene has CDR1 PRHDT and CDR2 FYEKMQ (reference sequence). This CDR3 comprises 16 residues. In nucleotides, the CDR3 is TGTGCCAGCAGCTTAAAGGAGGGGACAGGGGATGAAAAACTGTTTTTT. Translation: CASSLKEGTGDEKLFF.

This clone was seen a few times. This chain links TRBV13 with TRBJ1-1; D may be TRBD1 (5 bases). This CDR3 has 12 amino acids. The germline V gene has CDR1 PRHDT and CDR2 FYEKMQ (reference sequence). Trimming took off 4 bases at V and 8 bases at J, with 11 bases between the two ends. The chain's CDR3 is CASSSRQHEAFF. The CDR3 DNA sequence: TGTGCCAGCAGCTCACGACAGCACGAAGCTTTCTTT. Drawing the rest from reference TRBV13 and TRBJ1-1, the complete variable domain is AAGVIQSPRHLIKEKRETATLKCYPIPRHDTVYWYQQGPGQDPQFLISFYEKMQSDKGSIPDRFSAQQFSDYHSELNMSSLELGDSALYFCASSSRQHEAFFGQGTRLTVV.

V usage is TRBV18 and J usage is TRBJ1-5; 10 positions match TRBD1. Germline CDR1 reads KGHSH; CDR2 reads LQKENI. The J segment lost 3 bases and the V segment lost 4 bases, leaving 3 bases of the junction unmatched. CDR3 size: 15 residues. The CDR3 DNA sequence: TGTGCCAGCTCACGGGGGACAGGGGCCAATCAGCCCCAGCATTTT. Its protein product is CASSRGTGANQPQHF.

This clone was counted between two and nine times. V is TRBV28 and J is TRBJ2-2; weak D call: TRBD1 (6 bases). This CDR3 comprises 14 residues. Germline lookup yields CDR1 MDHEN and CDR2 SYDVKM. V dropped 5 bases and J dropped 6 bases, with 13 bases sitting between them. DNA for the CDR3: TGTGCCAGCAGTCAGGGGATAGTTGCCGGGGAGCTGTTTTTT. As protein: CASSQGIVAGELFF.

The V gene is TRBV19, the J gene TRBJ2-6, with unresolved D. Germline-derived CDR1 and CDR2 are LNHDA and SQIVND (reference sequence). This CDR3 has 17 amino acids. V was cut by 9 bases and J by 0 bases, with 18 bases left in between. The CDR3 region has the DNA TGTGCCAGCCACTCCACCGGAGTCCCCTCTGGGGCCAACGTCCTGACTTTC. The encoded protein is CASHSTGVPSGANVLTF.

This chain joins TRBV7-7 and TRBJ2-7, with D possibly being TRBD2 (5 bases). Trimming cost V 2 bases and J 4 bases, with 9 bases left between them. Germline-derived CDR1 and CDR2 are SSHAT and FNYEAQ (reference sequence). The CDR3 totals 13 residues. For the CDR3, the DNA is TGTGCCAGCAGCTTACTGGGAGAGTACGAGCAGTACTTC. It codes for CASSLLGEYEQYF. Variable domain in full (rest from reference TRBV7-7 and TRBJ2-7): GAGVSQSPRYKVTKRGQDVTLRCDPISSHATLYWYQQALGQGPEFLTYFNYEAQPDKSGLPSDRFSAERPEGSISTLTIQRTEQRDSAMYRCASSLLGEYEQYFGPGTRLTVT.

In DNA, the CDR3 is TGTGCCAGCAGTTCCCGGGACAGGGGGCAAGGCGAGCAGTACTTC. The encoded protein is CASSSRDRGQGEQYF. J is TRBJ2-7 and V is TRBV6-5, with 12 nucleotides matching TRBD1. Germline V CDR1 and CDR2: MNHEY, SVGAGI. This CDR3 region has 15 residues. Losses at the gene ends were 4 bases for V and 6 bases for J; bases not matched to a gene: 7.